The subject of this entry is one TCR beta chain. This record comes from a study of shared T cell receptors in the human thymus. V lost 0 bases and J lost 1, with 8 bases in between. CDR3 length: 14 amino acids. Germline V lookup: CDR1 SGHRS, CDR2 YFSETQ. The method was immunoSEQ multiplex PCR; TCRdb's version includes in-frame clones alone and lacks a portion of them. The table includes 630,000 or so clones, approximately 87% detected once. Another study also made use of these data, one on human thymus T cells. That study adds: Surgeons resected thymus tissue during corrective heart surgery. Thymic and blood repertoires appeared to carry a bias in their V and J gene usage.

The TCR comes from a boy younger than two with a congenital heart defect. Sequencing was performed on thymocytes. The rearrangement uses TRBV5-1 and TRBJ2-7, with D maybe TRBD1 (6 bases). The CDR3 DNA sequence: TGCGCCAGCAGCTTGGGGACAGATTCCTACGAGCAGTACTTC. Translating gives CASSLGTDSYEQYF. The whole variable domain, filled in from reference TRBV5-1 and TRBJ2-7, reads KAGVTQTPRYLIKTRGQQVTLSCSPISGHRSVSWYQQTPGQGLQFLFEYFSETQRNKGNFPGRFSGRQFSNSRSEMNVSTLELGDSALYLCASSLGTDSYEQYFGPGTRLTVT.